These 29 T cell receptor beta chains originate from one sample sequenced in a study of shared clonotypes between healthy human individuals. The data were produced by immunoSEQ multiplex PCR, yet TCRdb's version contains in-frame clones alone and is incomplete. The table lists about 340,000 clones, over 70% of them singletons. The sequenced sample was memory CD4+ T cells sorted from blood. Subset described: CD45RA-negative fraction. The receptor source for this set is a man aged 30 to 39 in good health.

In DNA, the CDR3 is TGTGCCAGCTCACCCATCGGTGGGCAGGGGCTTGACTACCAAGAGACCCAGTACTTC. Translation gives CASSPIGGQGLDYQETQYF. The V and J genes are TRBV18 and TRBJ2-5; maybe TRBD1 (6 bases). Per germline, CDR1 KGHSH and CDR2 LQKENI. The V end lost 3 bases, the J end lost 0 bases, and 23 bases lay between the germline ends. CDR3 size: 19 residues.

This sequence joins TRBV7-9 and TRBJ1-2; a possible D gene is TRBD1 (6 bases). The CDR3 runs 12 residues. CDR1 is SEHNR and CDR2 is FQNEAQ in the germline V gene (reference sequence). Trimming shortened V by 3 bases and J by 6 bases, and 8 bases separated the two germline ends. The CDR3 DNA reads TGTGCCAGCAGCTTTTCAGGGGATGGCTACACCTTC. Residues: CASSFSGDGYTF. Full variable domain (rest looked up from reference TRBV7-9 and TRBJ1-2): DTGVSQNPRHKITKRGQNVTFRCDPISEHNRLYWYRQTLGQGPEFLTYFQNEAQLEKSRLLSDRFSAERPKGSFSTLEIQRTEQGDSAMYLCASSFSGDGYTFGSGTRLTVV.

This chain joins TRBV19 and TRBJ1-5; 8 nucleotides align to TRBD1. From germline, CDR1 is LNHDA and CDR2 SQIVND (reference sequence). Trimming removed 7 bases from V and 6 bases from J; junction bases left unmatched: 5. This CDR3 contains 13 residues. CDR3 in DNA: TGTGCCAGTACACCGGACAGGGTTCAGCCCCAGCATTTT. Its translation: CASTPDRVQPQHF. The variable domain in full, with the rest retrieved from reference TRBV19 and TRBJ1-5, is DGGITQSPKYLFRKEGQNVTLSCEQNLNHDAMYWYRQDPGQGLRLIYYSQIVNDFQKGDIAEGYSVSREKKESFPLTVTSAQKNPTAFYLCASTPDRVQPQHFGDGTRLSIL.

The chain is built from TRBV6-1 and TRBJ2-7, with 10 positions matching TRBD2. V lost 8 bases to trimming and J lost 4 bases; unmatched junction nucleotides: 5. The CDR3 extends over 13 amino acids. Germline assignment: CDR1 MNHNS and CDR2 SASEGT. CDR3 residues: CASSSGRGYEQYF. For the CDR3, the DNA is TGTGCCAGCTCCAGCGGGAGGGGGTACGAGCAGTACTTC.

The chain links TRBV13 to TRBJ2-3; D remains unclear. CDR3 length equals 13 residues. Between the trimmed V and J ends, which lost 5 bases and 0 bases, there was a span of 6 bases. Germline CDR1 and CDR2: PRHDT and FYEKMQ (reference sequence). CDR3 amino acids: CASSPPSTDTQYF. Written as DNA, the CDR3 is TGTGCCAGCAGCCCTCCTAGCACAGATACGCAGTATTTT.

CDR3 bases: TGTGCCAGCAGCCACCCGAGAGGGTACAATGAGCAGTTCTTC. It translates to CASSHPRGYNEQFF. J is TRBJ2-1 and V is TRBV7-2, with D perhaps matching TRBD2 (5 bases). Germline values: CDR1 SGHTA, CDR2 FQGNSA. V gave up 5 bases and J gave up 4 bases, with 12 bases separating them. This CDR3 is 14 amino acids long.

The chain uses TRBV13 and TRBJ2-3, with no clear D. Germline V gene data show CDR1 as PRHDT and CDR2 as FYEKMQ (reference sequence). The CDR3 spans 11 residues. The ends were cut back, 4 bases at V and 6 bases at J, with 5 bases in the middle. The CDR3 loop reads CASSSRDTQYF. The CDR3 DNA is TGTGCCAGCAGCTCCAGGGATACGCAGTATTTT.

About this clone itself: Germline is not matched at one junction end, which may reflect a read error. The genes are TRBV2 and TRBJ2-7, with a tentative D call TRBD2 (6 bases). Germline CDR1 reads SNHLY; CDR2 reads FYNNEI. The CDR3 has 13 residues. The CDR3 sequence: CVSRSTSSAGQYF. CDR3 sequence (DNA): TGTGTCAGCAGGTCGACTAGTTCTGCAGGGCAGTACTTC.

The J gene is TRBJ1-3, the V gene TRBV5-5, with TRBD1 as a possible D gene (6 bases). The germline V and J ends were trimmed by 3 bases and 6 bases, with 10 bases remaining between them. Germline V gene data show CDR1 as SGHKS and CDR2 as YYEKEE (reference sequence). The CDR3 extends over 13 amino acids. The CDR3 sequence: CASSSYRENTIYF. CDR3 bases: TGTGCCAGCAGCTCCTACAGGGAAAACACCATATATTTT.

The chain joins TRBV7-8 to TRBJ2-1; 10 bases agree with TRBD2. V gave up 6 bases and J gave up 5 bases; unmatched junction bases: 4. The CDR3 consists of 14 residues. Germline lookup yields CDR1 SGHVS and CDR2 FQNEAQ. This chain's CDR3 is CASSKGTSDNEQFF. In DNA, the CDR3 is TGTGCCAGCAGTAAGGGGACTAGCGACAATGAGCAGTTCTTC.

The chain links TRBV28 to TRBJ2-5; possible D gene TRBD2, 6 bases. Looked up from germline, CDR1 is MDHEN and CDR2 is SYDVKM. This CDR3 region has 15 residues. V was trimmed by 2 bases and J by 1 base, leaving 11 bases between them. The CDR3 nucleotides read TGTGCCAGCAGTTTAGCCGGGACTGGCCAAGAGACCCAGTACTTC. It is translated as CASSLAGTGQETQYF.

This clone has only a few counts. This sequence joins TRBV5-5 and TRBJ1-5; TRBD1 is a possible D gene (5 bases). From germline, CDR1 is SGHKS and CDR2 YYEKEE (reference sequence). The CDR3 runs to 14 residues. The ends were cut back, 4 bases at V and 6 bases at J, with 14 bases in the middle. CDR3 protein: CASSMGTVRQPQHF. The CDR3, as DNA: TGTGCCAGCAGCATGGGGACGGTCCGTCAGCCCCAGCATTTT.

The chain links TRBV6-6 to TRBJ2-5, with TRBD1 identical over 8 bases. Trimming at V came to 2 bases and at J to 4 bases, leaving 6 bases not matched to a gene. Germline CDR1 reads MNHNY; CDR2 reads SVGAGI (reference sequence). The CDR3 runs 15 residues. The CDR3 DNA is TGTGCCAGCAGTTACCCGGGACAGGTCATAGAGACCCAGTACTTC. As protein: CASSYPGQVIETQYF.

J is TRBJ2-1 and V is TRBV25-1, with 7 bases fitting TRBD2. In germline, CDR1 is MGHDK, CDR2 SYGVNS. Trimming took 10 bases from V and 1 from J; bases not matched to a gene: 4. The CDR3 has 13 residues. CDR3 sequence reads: CATQGGSYNEQFF. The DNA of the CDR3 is TGTGCCACCCAGGGAGGGTCCTACAATGAGCAGTTCTTC.

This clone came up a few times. The chain's CDR3 is CASSPRSSQGGEQYF. In nucleotides, the CDR3 is TGTGCCAGCTCACCTCGTTCGTCCCAGGGGGGCGAGCAGTACTTC. The chain recombines TRBV18 with TRBJ2-7, with D maybe TRBD1 (7 bases). The CDR3 extends over 15 amino acids. Trimming removed 3 bases at V and 6 bases at J, with 18 bases between. Germline V lookup: CDR1 KGHSH, CDR2 LQKENI.

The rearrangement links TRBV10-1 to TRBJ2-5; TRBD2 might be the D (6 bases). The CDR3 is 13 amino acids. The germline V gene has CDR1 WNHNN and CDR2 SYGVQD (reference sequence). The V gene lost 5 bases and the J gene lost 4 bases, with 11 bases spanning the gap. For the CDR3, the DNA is TGCGCCAGCAGTCCTGGGGGAGGAGAGACCCAGTACTTC. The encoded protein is CASSPGGGETQYF.

The CDR3 protein is CASSLGVQVFGEQYF. The CDR3 DNA reads as TGCGCCAGCAGCTTGGGAGTACAGGTGTTTGGCGAGCAGTACTTC. The J gene is TRBJ2-7, the V gene TRBV5-1, with D possibly TRBD1 on 5 matching bases. This CDR3 spans 15 amino acids. V was trimmed by 0 bases and J by 6 bases, leaving 16 bases between them. Germline lookup yields CDR1 SGHRS and CDR2 YFSETQ.

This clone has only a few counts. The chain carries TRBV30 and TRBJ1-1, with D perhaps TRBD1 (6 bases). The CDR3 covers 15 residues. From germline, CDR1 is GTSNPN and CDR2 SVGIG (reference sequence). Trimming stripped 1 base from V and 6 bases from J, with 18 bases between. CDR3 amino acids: CAWSGESGALAEAFF. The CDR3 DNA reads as TGTGCCTGGAGTGGAGAGTCAGGGGCATTGGCTGAAGCTTTCTTT.

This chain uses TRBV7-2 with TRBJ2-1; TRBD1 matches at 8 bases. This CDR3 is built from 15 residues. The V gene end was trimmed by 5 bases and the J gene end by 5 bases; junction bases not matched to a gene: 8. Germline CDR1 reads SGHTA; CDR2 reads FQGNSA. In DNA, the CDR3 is TGTGCCAGCAGCGGCCCCGGGACAGGACACAATGAGCAGTTCTTC. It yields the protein CASSGPGTGHNEQFF. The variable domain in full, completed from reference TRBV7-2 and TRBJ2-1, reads GAGVSQSPSNKVTEKGKDVELRCDPISGHTALYWYRQSLGQGLEFLIYFQGNSAPDKSGLPSDRFSAERTGGSVSTLTIQRTQQEDSAVYLCASSGPGTGHNEQFFGPGTRLTVL.

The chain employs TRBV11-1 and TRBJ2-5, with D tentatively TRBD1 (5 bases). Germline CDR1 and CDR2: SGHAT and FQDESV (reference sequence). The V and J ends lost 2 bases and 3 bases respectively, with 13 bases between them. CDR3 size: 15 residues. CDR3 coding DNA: TGTGCCAGCAGCTTAACTCAAGGGGCCGAAGAGACCCAGTACTTC. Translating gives CASSLTQGAEETQYF.

The CDR3 region has the DNA TGTGCCAGCAGCTTAGTAAGGGCTACCATCGGGGAGCTGTTTTTT. This encodes CASSLVRATIGELFF. The rearrangement links TRBV7-2 to TRBJ2-2; D remains ambiguous. There are 15 residues in the CDR3. The V gene's germline CDR1 is SGHTA and CDR2 FQGNSA. V was shortened by 1 base and J by 7 bases, with 13 bases between the two germline ends.

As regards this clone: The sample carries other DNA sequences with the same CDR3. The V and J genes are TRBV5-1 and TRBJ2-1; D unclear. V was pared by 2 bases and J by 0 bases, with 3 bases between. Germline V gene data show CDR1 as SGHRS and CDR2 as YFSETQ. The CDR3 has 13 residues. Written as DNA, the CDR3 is TGCGCCAGCAGCTTAAGCTCCTACAATGAGCAGTTCTTC. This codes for CASSLSSYNEQFF.

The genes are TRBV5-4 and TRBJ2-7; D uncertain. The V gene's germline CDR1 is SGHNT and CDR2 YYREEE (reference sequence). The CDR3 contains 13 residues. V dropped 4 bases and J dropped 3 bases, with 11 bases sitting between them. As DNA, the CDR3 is TGTGCCAGCAGCCAACAAAACCTCTACGAGCAGTACTTC. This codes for CASSQQNLYEQYF.

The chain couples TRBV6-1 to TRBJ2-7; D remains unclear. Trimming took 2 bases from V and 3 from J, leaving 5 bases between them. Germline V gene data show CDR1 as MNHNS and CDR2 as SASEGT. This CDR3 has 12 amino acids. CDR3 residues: CASSENSYEQYF. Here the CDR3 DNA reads TGTGCCAGCAGTGAAAATAGCTACGAGCAGTACTTC.

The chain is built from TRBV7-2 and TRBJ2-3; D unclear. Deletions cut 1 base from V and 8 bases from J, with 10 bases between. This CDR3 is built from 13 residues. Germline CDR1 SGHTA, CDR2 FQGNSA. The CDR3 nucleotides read TGTGCCAGCAGCTTAGGCCAGATGGGTACGCAGTATTTT. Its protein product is CASSLGQMGTQYF.

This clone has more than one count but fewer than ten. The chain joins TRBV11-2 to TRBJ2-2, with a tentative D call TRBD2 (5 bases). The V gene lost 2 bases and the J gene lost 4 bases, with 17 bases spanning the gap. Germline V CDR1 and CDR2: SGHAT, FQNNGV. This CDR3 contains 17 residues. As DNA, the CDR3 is TGTGCCAGCAGCTTAATCCTCCTGGGGAGCGGCACCGGGGAGCTGTTTTTT. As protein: CASSLILLGSGTGELFF.

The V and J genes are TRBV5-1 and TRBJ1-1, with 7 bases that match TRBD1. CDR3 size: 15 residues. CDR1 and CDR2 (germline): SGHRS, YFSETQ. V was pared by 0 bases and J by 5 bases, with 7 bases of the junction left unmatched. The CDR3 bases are TGCGCCAGCAGCTTGGGGGGACAGTACTCGACTGAAGCTTTCTTT. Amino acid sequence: CASSLGGQYSTEAFF. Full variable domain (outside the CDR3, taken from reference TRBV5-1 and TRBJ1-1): KAGVTQTPRYLIKTRGQQVTLSCSPISGHRSVSWYQQTPGQGLQFLFEYFSETQRNKGNFPGRFSGRQFSNSRSEMNVSTLELGDSALYLCASSLGGQYSTEAFFGQGTRLTVV.

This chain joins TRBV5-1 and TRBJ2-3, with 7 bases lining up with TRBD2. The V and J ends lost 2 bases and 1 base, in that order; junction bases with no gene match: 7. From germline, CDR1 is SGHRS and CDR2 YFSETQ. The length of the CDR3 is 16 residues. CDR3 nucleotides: TGCGCCAGCAGCTTTTATAAAACTAGCGGCACAGATACGCAGTATTTT. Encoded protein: CASSFYKTSGTDTQYF.

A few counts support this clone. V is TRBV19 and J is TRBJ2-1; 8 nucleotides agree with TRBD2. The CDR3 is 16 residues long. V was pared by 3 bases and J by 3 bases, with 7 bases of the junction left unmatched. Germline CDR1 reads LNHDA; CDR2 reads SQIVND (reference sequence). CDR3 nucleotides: TGTGCCAGTAGTATGGACACCGGGACTAGCTACAATGAGCAGTTCTTC. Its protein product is CASSMDTGTSYNEQFF.